This record concerns one T cell receptor (beta chain) sequence. This sample was taken from a study of blood T cell repertoires in COVID-19. Some clones are missing from TCRdb's copy, which holds only in-frame ones; the method was immunoSEQ multiplex PCR. The sample has over 250,000 clones, 70% to 90% seen once; the top ten hold about 10%. The receptor was isolated from a woman aged 70-85 years with acute or convalescent COVID-19. Sequencing was performed on peripheral blood.

The CDR3 sequence: CASSEDDRSYTF. The CDR3 region has the DNA TGCGCCAGCAGTGAGGACGACAGGAGCTACACCTTC. The rearrangement links TRBV10-1 to TRBJ1-2; weak D call: TRBD1 (6 bases). Trimming took off 2 bases at V and 9 bases at J, with 10 bases between the two ends. The CDR3 is 12 amino acids. Germline V gives CDR1 WNHNN, CDR2 SYGVQD (reference sequence).